These 31 T cell receptor beta chains were all obtained from the same sample, sequenced in a study of blood T cell repertoires in COVID-19 (dated by TCRdb to 2019 to 2021). Receptors were amplified or captured by the immunoSEQ multiplex PCR assay. Imported from immuneACCESS, the table was reduced by TCRdb to in-frame sequences with V and J called. These copies leave out some clones; in studies compared against another copy, an unresolved V gene accounts for under half, and the cause of the remainder is not known. Here the sample has around 170,000 clones; over 80% occur a single time. About 6% of the sample goes to the ten largest clones. The sample was peripheral blood. Source of these receptors: a woman between 40 and 55 years old with acute or convalescent COVID-19.

The chain couples TRBV10-3 to TRBJ2-7, with TRBD2 matching 14 bases. The V segment lost 4 bases and the J segment 5 bases; nucleotides outside the gene matches: 16. Germline CDR1 reads ENHRY; CDR2 reads SYGVKD. CDR3 length: 19 residues. CDR3 residues: CAISGRQGEGLAGAHEQYF. Here the CDR3 DNA reads TGTGCCATCAGTGGAAGACAGGGGGAGGGACTAGCGGGGGCCCACGAGCAGTACTTC.

V gene TRBV29-1 combines with J gene TRBJ2-5; TRBD2 agrees at 11 bases. The CDR3 length is 14 residues. CDR1 is SQVTM, CDR2 ANQGSEA, per germline. V trimming: 4 bases; J trimming: 9 bases; junction bases outside the gene matches: 10. The CDR3 protein is CSVGASGGHWSQYF. CDR3 DNA: TGCAGCGTTGGGGCTAGCGGGGGGCATTGGTCCCAGTACTTC.

This clone was picked up a small number of times. The J gene is TRBJ1-4, the V gene TRBV24-1, with D unresolved. Germline assignment: CDR1 KGHDR and CDR2 SFDVKD. The CDR3 consists of 13 residues. V lost 5 bases and J 6 bases, leaving 9 bases between the germline ends. The CDR3 region has the DNA TGTGCCACCAGTGTCTACGTCGATGAAAAACTGTTTTTT. Translation: CATSVYVDEKLFF.

The chain joins TRBV6-5 to TRBJ2-3; unclear D gene. The CDR3 spans 13 residues. Trimming stripped 3 bases from V and 2 bases from J, with 6 bases between. Germline CDR1 and CDR2: MNHEY and SVGAGI. The CDR3 reads CASSYRYTDTQYF. The CDR3 DNA reads TGTGCCAGCAGTTATCGGTACACAGATACGCAGTATTTT.

The chain carries TRBV15 and TRBJ2-7; 11 bases are a match to TRBD2. V dropped 4 bases and J dropped 5; count of bases not matched to a gene: 4. The germline V gene encodes CDR1 LNHNV and CDR2 YYDKDF (reference sequence). The CDR3 is 14 residues long. The CDR3 sequence is CATSTLAGENEQYF. For the CDR3, the DNA is TGTGCCACCAGCACACTAGCGGGAGAAAACGAGCAGTACTTC. The whole variable domain, filled in from reference TRBV15 and TRBJ2-7, reads DAMVIQNPRYQVTQFGKPVTLSCSQTLNHNVMYWYQQKSSQAPKLLFHYYDKDFNNEADTPDNFQSRRPNTSFCFLDIRSPGLGDTAMYLCATSTLAGENEQYFGPGTRLTVT.

V usage is TRBV9 and J usage is TRBJ2-7, with 8 nucleotides matching TRBD2. Germline assignment: CDR1 SGDLS and CDR2 YYNGEE. CDR3 length: 15 amino acids. Trimming at V came to 0 bases and at J to 3 bases, leaving 5 bases not matched to a gene. Here the CDR3 reads CASSVGHSGIYEQYF. CDR3 in DNA: TGTGCCAGCAGCGTAGGGCATAGCGGGATCTACGAGCAGTACTTC.

The CDR3 DNA sequence: TGTGCCAGCAGCTTAGTCCGGACAGGGGGAAACATTCAGTACTTC. It specifies CASSLVRTGGNIQYF. This sequence joins TRBV7-8 and TRBJ2-4, with TRBD1 identical over 10 bases. Per the germline V gene, CDR1 is SGHVS and CDR2 is FQNEAQ. V shed 1 base and J 6 bases; nucleotides not matched to a gene: 3. This CDR3 has 15 residues.

This clone is a singleton in its sample. The chain links TRBV5-3 to TRBJ2-1; D gene ambiguous. Being an ORF, TRBV5-3 has a function that is uncertain. This CDR3 has 15 residues. The V end was cut by 6 bases, the J end by 0 bases, with 13 bases between. CDR3 amino acids: CARTLRQDSYNEQFF. The CDR3 nucleotides read TGTGCCAGAACCCTAAGACAAGACTCCTACAATGAGCAGTTCTTC.

The chain couples TRBV4-2 to TRBJ1-2; possibly TRBD1 for D (6 bases). The germline gives CDR1 LGHNA, CDR2 YNFKEQ. Deletions cut 3 bases from V and 2 bases from J, with 16 bases between. The CDR3 spans 16 residues. DNA of the CDR3: TGTGCCAGCAGCCACGGATTATACAGGGAGAACTATGGCTACACCTTC. It specifies CASSHGLYRENYGYTF.

The rearrangement links TRBV27 to TRBJ2-5, with 7 bases identical to TRBD1. This CDR3 has 12 amino acids. Germline V gives CDR1 MNHEY, CDR2 SMNVEV (reference sequence). Trimming cost V 6 bases and J 7 bases; bases outside gene matches: 5. CDR3 DNA sequence: TGTGCCAGCAGAGGGGGCCAGCGGACCCAGTACTTC. It specifies CASRGGQRTQYF.

Comment on this clone: The sample holds other DNA sequences that translate to the same CDR3. The J gene is TRBJ2-5, the V gene TRBV5-8; 7 nucleotides line up with TRBD1. CDR1 is SGHTS and CDR2 is YDEGEE in the germline V gene. The CDR3 has 14 amino acids. V trimming: 0 bases; J trimming: 5 bases; junction bases outside the gene matches: 4. Here the CDR3 reads CASSLGQGRETQYF. The DNA for the CDR3 is TGTGCCAGCAGCTTGGGACAGGGAAGGGAGACCCAGTACTTC.

The CDR3 is CASSLGGRFGNSPLHF. The CDR3 DNA reads TGTGCCAGCAGCTTGGGCGGGAGGTTTGGTAATTCACCCCTCCACTTT. This chain links TRBV13 with TRBJ1-6; D call uncertain. The CDR3 runs 16 residues. The V end lost 3 bases, the J end lost 6 bases, and 15 bases lay between the germline ends. CDR1 is PRHDT, CDR2 FYEKMQ, per germline (reference sequence).

The DNA for the CDR3 is TGTGCCAGCAGCCCCTGGCCTTCGGGGGACTACGAGCAGTACTTC. Translating it yields CASSPWPSGDYEQYF. J is TRBJ2-7 and V is TRBV9; a possible D gene is TRBD2 (6 bases). Trimming took off 4 bases at V and 3 bases at J, with 17 bases between the two ends. The CDR3 runs to 15 residues. The germline V gene encodes CDR1 SGDLS and CDR2 YYNGEE.

The chain joins TRBV29-1 to TRBJ2-7; 10 positions agree with TRBD1. With 4 bases clipped from V and 2 bases from J, the junction kept 5 bases outside the gene matches. In germline, CDR1 is SQVTM, CDR2 ANQGSEA. CDR3 length: 14 residues. DNA of the CDR3: TGCAGCGTTGTTCCAGGGACAGGGGCCTACGAGCAGTACTTC. Residues: CSVVPGTGAYEQYF.

V and J are TRBV18 and TRBJ1-2; D perhaps matches TRBD1 (5 bases). Trimming took off 5 bases at V and 6 bases at J, with 16 bases between the two ends. CDR1 is KGHSH and CDR2 is LQKENI in the germline V gene. The CDR3 is 14 amino acids. In nucleotides, the CDR3 is TGTGCCAGCTCATGGTCTGGCCAGGGTGATGGCTACACCTTC. It encodes CASSWSGQGDGYTF.

The chain recombines TRBV10-3 with TRBJ2-1; 7 bases are shared with TRBD2. Trimming removed 4 bases from V and 5 bases from J; junction bases left unmatched: 17. CDR3 length: 18 amino acids. Germline loops: CDR1 ENHRY, CDR2 SYGVKD. CDR3 protein: CAISGDPGLAESNNEQFF. CDR3 DNA: TGTGCCATCAGTGGGGACCCGGGGCTAGCGGAAAGTAACAATGAGCAGTTCTTC.

The rearrangement uses TRBV5-1 and TRBJ2-7; 11 positions match TRBD2. From germline, CDR1 is SGHRS and CDR2 YFSETQ. V shed 1 base and J 4 bases; nucleotides not matched to a gene: 4. The CDR3 totals 15 residues. DNA for the CDR3: TGCGCCAGCAGCTTGACTAGCGGGAGTGGGTACGAGCAGTACTTC. Translation: CASSLTSGSGYEQYF.

The genes are TRBV6-5 and TRBJ1-3; 7 nucleotides agree with TRBD1. The junction had 3 bases not matched to a gene; V was cut back by 4 bases and J by 0 bases. The CDR3 covers 15 residues. From germline, CDR1 is MNHEY and CDR2 SVGAGI. In DNA, the CDR3 is TGTGCCAGCAGTTTAGGGGGCCTCTCTGGAAACACCATATATTTT. Residues: CASSLGGLSGNTIYF.

The V gene is TRBV24-1, the J gene TRBJ2-1; 14 bases fit TRBD2. CDR3 length: 17 amino acids. Germline V gene lookup returns CDR1 KGHDR and CDR2 SFDVKD. V lost 2 bases and J lost 10; bases outside the gene matches: 9. The CDR3 sequence is CATSDWSGLAGGGEQFF. Written as DNA, the CDR3 is TGTGCCACCAGTGATTGGTCAGGACTAGCGGGAGGAGGGGAGCAGTTCTTC.

The chain has TRBV25-1 and TRBJ2-5; the match to TRBD1 covers 9 bases. After removal of 6 bases from V and 2 bases from J, the junction contained 10 bases not matched to a gene. The CDR3 consists of 16 residues. CDR1 is MGHDK, CDR2 SYGVNS, per germline. The CDR3 nucleotides are TGTGCCAGCAGCGCCCTTGGGACAGGGTTACAAGAGACCCAGTACTTC. Its translation is CASSALGTGLQETQYF.

V is TRBV11-2 and J is TRBJ2-2; TRBD1 is a possible D gene (6 bases). V lost 5 bases, J lost 7 bases, and 17 bases lay in between. Germline loops: CDR1 SGHAT, CDR2 FQNNGV. The CDR3 runs to 15 residues. The CDR3 DNA follows: TGTGCCAGCAGCGGAGACGGGACACTCGGCGGGGAGCTGTTTTTT. This translates into CASSGDGTLGGELFF.

The chain couples TRBV28 to TRBJ2-7; D is uncertain. Trimming left V 2 bases short and J 10 bases short, with 18 bases between. The germline CDR1 and CDR2 sequences are MDHEN and SYDVKM. CDR3 length: 14 residues. CDR3 nucleotides: TGTGCCAGCAGTTTAGTGGGCTCGTCCTTCGAACAGTACTTC. Residues: CASSLVGSSFEQYF.

In its sample, this clone was seen a few times. The chain has TRBV28 and TRBJ1-2; D is possibly TRBD1 (6 bases). This CDR3 contains 16 residues. In germline, CDR1 is MDHEN, CDR2 SYDVKM. Deletions cut 1 base from V and 2 bases from J, with 14 bases between. Written as DNA, the CDR3 is TGTGCCAGCAGTTTATACCGGGGGGCGCAGAACTATGGCTACACCTTC. This sequence encodes CASSLYRGAQNYGYTF.

This chain links TRBV28 with TRBJ1-4; D is ambiguous. Germline V gives CDR1 MDHEN, CDR2 SYDVKM. V lost 6 bases to trimming and J lost 8 bases, with 13 bases between them. The CDR3 is 13 residues long. The CDR3: CASSRQLTEKLFF. As DNA, the CDR3 is TGTGCCAGCAGCCGACAATTAACCGAAAAACTGTTTTTT. Variable domain in full (rest from reference TRBV28 and TRBJ1-4): DVKVTQSSRYLVKRTGEKVFLECVQDMDHENMFWYRQDPGLGLRLIYFSYDVKMKEKGDIPEGYSVSREKKERFSLILESASTNQTSMYLCASSRQLTEKLFFGSGTQLSVL.

The V call is TRBV15, the J call TRBJ2-5, with D possibly matching TRBD2 (5 bases). The CDR3 is 14 residues long. Germline V CDR1 and CDR2: LNHNV, YYDKDF (reference sequence). The V end lost 0 bases, the J end lost 7 bases, and 12 bases lay between the germline ends. The CDR3 loop reads CATSRDIDEGTQYF. CDR3 coding DNA: TGTGCCACCAGCAGAGATATTGACGAGGGGACCCAGTACTTC.

The genes are TRBV25-1 and TRBJ2-2; 12 positions agree with TRBD1. Trimming cost V 6 bases and J 6 bases; bases outside gene matches: 11. There are 17 residues in the CDR3. Germline CDR1 MGHDK, CDR2 SYGVNS. CDR3 amino acids: CASRTRGQGASAGELFF. DNA for the CDR3: TGTGCCAGCAGAACTAGGGGACAGGGGGCATCCGCCGGGGAGCTGTTTTTT.

The count of this clone is one. The CDR3 coding sequence is TGTGCCAGCAGCGCGAATGGAGGAGGAAACACCATATATTTT. The encoded protein is CASSANGGGNTIYF. The chain is built from TRBV9 and TRBJ1-3; D gene uncertain. Germline loops: CDR1 SGDLS, CDR2 YYNGEE. V was pared by 3 bases and J by 4 bases, with 11 bases between. The CDR3 is 14 amino acids.

This chain uses TRBV27 with TRBJ2-1; D possibly corresponds to TRBD2 (6 bases). V lost 3 bases, J lost 3 bases, and 15 bases lay in between. The CDR3 covers 16 residues. Germline V gene data show CDR1 as MNHEY and CDR2 as SMNVEV (reference sequence). Here the CDR3 reads CASSFLGGGNYNEQFF. CDR3 coding DNA: TGTGCCAGCAGTTTCTTGGGGGGAGGAAACTACAATGAGCAGTTCTTC.

The chain uses TRBV29-1 and TRBJ2-5; 11 bases align to TRBD2. Looked up from germline, CDR1 is SQVTM and CDR2 is ANQGSEA. V lost 5 bases, J lost 5 bases, and 13 bases stayed unmatched. The CDR3 covers 16 residues. For the CDR3, the DNA is TGCAGCGTTAGTAGGGCTAGCGGGGGGCCGGGGGAGACCCAGTACTTC. It is translated as CSVSRASGGPGETQYF.

V and J are TRBV28 and TRBJ2-7, with TRBD2 matching over 13 bases. The CDR3 loop spans 16 amino acids. V gave up 4 bases and J gave up 5 bases; unmatched junction bases: 8. From germline, CDR1 is MDHEN and CDR2 SYDVKM. CDR3 coding DNA: TGTGCCAGCAGTTCACCCGGACTAGCGGGAGTAAACGAGCAGTACTTC. Protein sequence: CASSSPGLAGVNEQYF.

V is TRBV27 and J is TRBJ1-2; D not certain. V shed 5 bases and J shed 3 bases, with 10 bases lying between them. Germline CDR1 MNHEY, CDR2 SMNVEV (reference sequence). The CDR3 has 13 amino acids. The DNA of the CDR3 is TGTGCCAGCAGTATCCGGGAAGACTATGGCTACACCTTC. Amino acid sequence: CASSIREDYGYTF.